This entry lists 9 T cell receptor beta chains sequenced from one sample in a study of T cells expressing NK-cell markers. TCRdb reworked the 5' RACE reads into one entry per CDR3 protein, no DNA. Listed are about half a million distinct CDR3 sequences; roughly 1.4% falls within the top ten. The sample consisted of blood T cells: a sorted CD56 or NKG2C T cell subset, CD4+ or CD8+ T cells, or bulk PBMC T cells (not recorded which). The receptors derive from a woman aged 45-60 years in good health.

The rearrangement joins TRBV3-1 to TRBJ1-2; TCRdb's D call of TRBD1 is untestable without DNA. Germline CDR1 and CDR2: LGHDT and YNNKEL (reference sequence). This CDR3 has 13 residues. CDR3: CASSQGDGYGYTF.

The CDR3 sequence: CAISDPGAASGLFEQYF. The chain combines TRBV10-3 with TRBJ2-7; absent DNA, TCRdb's TRBD2 call cannot be checked. Germline CDR1 is ENHRY and CDR2 is SYGVKD. The CDR3 loop spans 17 amino acids.

The CDR3 loop reads CASRGDGNTGELFF. This chain links TRBV12-3 or TRBV12-4 with TRBJ2-2. CDR3 length equals 14 residues.

The CDR3 region is CASSQDMGFETQYF. The chain recombines TRBV3-1 with TRBJ2-5. Germline V gene lookup returns CDR1 LGHDT and CDR2 YNNKEL (reference sequence). CDR3 size: 14 residues.

The chain uses TRBV7-9 and TRBJ2-6; TCRdb indicates TRBD2, and absent DNA this call remains unverified. The CDR3 runs to 14 residues. CDR1 and CDR2 from the germline V gene are SEHNR and FQNEAQ (reference sequence). CDR3 protein: CASSLWEGANVLTF.

J is TRBJ2-2 and V is TRBV20-1; TCRdb picks TRBD1, but there is no DNA to check that call. Germline-derived CDR1 and CDR2 are DFQATT and SNEGSKA (reference sequence). This CDR3 spans 15 amino acids. CDR3 region: CSARDGRSYPGELFF.

The chain employs TRBV20-1 and TRBJ2-1; TCRdb selects TRBD1, and the lack of DNA leaves this call unchecked. The CDR3 extends over 16 amino acids. CDR1 is DFQATT, CDR2 SNEGSKA, per germline (reference sequence). The CDR3 here is CSARNPLGGRGNEQFF.

The chain combines TRBV14 with TRBJ2-1; the TCRdb D gene call, TRBD2, has no DNA to confirm it. The CDR3 consists of 16 residues. The germline V gene encodes CDR1 SGHDN and CDR2 FVKESK. CDR3 protein: CASSPRSSGTYNEQFF.

This chain uses TRBV24-1 with TRBJ2-5; the TRBD1 assignment by TCRdb is unverifiable without DNA. The CDR3 totals 14 residues. CDR1 KGHDR and CDR2 SFDVKD come from the germline V gene. This CDR3 reads CATRDTGGQETQYF.